This T cell receptor (beta chain) originates from a study of cytomegalovirus exposure and HLA in healthy donors. Study observations and caveats: Later analysis suggested most CMV-associated TCR beta chains were HLA-restricted. No immune exposure information besides CMV serostatus was available. In an earlier analysis, about 87% or about 30%: the productive usage of most TCR beta V segments.

Germline V lookup: CDR1 SGDLS, CDR2 YYNGEE. This CDR3 has 13 residues. V lost 10 bases, J lost 3 bases, and 9 bases stayed unmatched. This clone appeared a single time. Its antigen is not known. The primer mix had 60 Vbeta and 13 Jbeta primers. The assay was immunoSEQ multiplex PCR, and TCRdb's table has in-frame clones only and misses some. The table includes some 40,000 clones, almost 70% detected once. This receptor was taken from a man in his forties in good health and CMV-seronegative. The gene calls are TRBV9 and TRBJ1-1; TRBD1 agrees at 7 bases. The sequenced sample consisted of PBMCs. CDR3 DNA sequence: TGTGCCTCAGCGACAGGGATTTACACTGAAGCTTTCTTT. Its protein product is CASATGIYTEAFF.